Listed here are 9 T cell receptor beta chains from one sample, sequenced in a study of glioma-infiltrating T cells after dendritic cell vaccination. This table comes from immunoSEQ multiplex PCR, and its TCRdb copy is limited to in-frame clones, with some not included. The sample consists of about 73,000 clones, about 80% of them appearing once. The starting material was blood, obtained before dendritic cell vaccination. These receptors originate from a human donor with glioblastoma.

The V gene is TRBV5-1, the J gene TRBJ2-7; 14 bases align to TRBD2. V lost 4 bases and J lost 4; bases outside the gene matches: 7. The germline V gene has CDR1 SGHRS and CDR2 YFSETQ. This CDR3 comprises 16 residues. In DNA, the CDR3 is TGCGCCAGCAGCGGCGAAGGGACTAGCGGGAGATACGAGCAGTACGTC. Encoded protein: CASSGEGTSGRYEQYV.

The rearrangement uses TRBV6-1 and TRBJ1-2; 7 nucleotides line up with TRBD1. Germline CDR1 MNHNS, CDR2 SASEGT. This CDR3 is built from 15 residues. Trimming cost V 6 bases and J 4 bases; bases outside gene matches: 11. As DNA, the CDR3 is TGTGCCAGCAGCAGTTCCGGGACAGCTCCCTATGGCTACACCTTC. Protein sequence: CASSSSGTAPYGYTF.

This chain connects TRBV5-4 to TRBJ1-2, with TRBD1 as a possible D gene (5 bases). The V end lost 4 bases, the J end lost 2 bases, and 9 bases lay between the germline ends. Germline loops: CDR1 SGHNT, CDR2 YYREEE (reference sequence). This CDR3 has 13 amino acids. CDR3 loop: CASSPDSNYGYTF. The CDR3 DNA sequence: TGTGCCAGCAGCCCAGACAGCAACTATGGCTACACCTTC.

This clone was detected only a few times. This chain joins TRBV18 and TRBJ1-1; D ambiguous. Germline CDR1 and CDR2: KGHSH and LQKENI. V was pared by 6 bases and J by 0 bases, with 17 bases between. CDR3 length equals 16 residues. The CDR3 bases are TGTGCCAGCTCCCCGATGGGGTTCGGGGTGAACACTGAAGCTTTCTTT. This codes for CASSPMGFGVNTEAFF.

This sequence joins TRBV5-1 and TRBJ1-2; D uncertain. This CDR3 is 14 amino acids long. Trimming removed 1 base from V and 0 bases from J, with 7 bases in between. The germline CDR1 and CDR2 sequences are SGHRS and YFSETQ. Here the CDR3 DNA reads TGCGCCAGCAGCTTGAGCCTAGCTAACTATGGCTACACCTTC. Encoded protein: CASSLSLANYGYTF.

The V call is TRBV6-6, the J call TRBJ2-7; the match to TRBD2 covers 9 bases. After removal of 7 bases from V and 4 bases from J, the junction contained 8 bases not matched to a gene. This CDR3 has 14 residues. Germline loops: CDR1 MNHNY, CDR2 SVGAGI (reference sequence). In DNA form, the CDR3 reads TGTGCCAGCACCCCCGGAGCGGGAGGATACGAGCAGTACGTC. Translation gives CASTPGAGGYEQYV.

This chain connects TRBV19 to TRBJ1-6; D unclear. Germline CDR1 is LNHDA and CDR2 is SQIVND (reference sequence). Between the trimmed V and J ends, which lost 5 bases and 11 bases, there was a span of 16 bases. The length of the CDR3 is 14 residues. CDR3 residues: CASSPTGSSAPLHF. The DNA of the CDR3 is TGTGCCAGTAGTCCGACGGGATCCTCGGCACCCCTCCACTTT.

CDR3 DNA: TGTGCCAGCACCTTAGGACAGGACTATGGCTACACCTTC. This sequence encodes CASTLGQDYGYTF. This chain uses TRBV2 with TRBJ1-2; 7 bases are a match to TRBD1. V was clipped by 7 bases and J by 3 bases; unmatched bases: 5. The CDR3 extends over 13 amino acids. Germline V lookup: CDR1 SNHLY, CDR2 FYNNEI.

The chain has TRBV5-6 and TRBJ1-2; no clear D gene. The germline V and J ends were trimmed by 1 base and 0 bases, with 13 bases remaining between them. The CDR3 spans 16 residues. The V gene's germline CDR1 is SGHDT and CDR2 YYEEEE. The DNA of the CDR3 is TGTGCCAGCAGCTTGCCTTTATCGGGAACTAACTATGGCTACACCTTC. This codes for CASSLPLSGTNYGYTF. The entire variable domain, with the rest obtained from reference TRBV5-6 and TRBJ1-2, is as follows: DAGVTQSPTHLIKTRGQQVTLRCSPKSGHDTVSWYQQALGQGPQFIFQYYEEEERQRGNFPDRFSGHQFPNYSSELNVNALLLGDSALYLCASSLPLSGTNYGYTFGSGTRLTVV.